This T cell receptor beta chain was profiled in a study of post-analysis software for immune sequencing data. Study summary: Relapsing-remitting, secondary progressive and progressive-relapsing multiple sclerosis courses were included. Study-wide points: Controls had lower frequencies than patients of about 5 TRBV segments, which included TRBV5-6, TRBV5-1 and TRBV20-1.

Germline assignment: CDR1 MNHEY and CDR2 SMNVEV (reference sequence). The V gene lost 2 bases and the J gene lost 6 bases, with 9 bases spanning the gap. The CDR3 is 13 residues long. Unique-molecular-identifier-tagged TCR beta cDNA libraries were used. Once roughly 1 to 11 million T cells were used, about 490,000 cDNA molecules resulted. TCRdb re-called the PCR reads through MiXCR, storing one row per CDR3 protein. The sample has 750,000 to 950,000 distinct CDR3 sequences; 35% to 55% are singletons. This clonotype was counted at least ten times. No antigen is known for it. The clonotype comes from a girl under 18 with multiple sclerosis. The gene calls are TRBV27 and TRBJ2-3; the D is unclear. Sequenced input: blood. CDR3 nucleotides: TGTGCCAGCAGTTTAGTGTATAGGGATACGCAGTATTTT. Translated, it gives CASSLVYRDTQYF.